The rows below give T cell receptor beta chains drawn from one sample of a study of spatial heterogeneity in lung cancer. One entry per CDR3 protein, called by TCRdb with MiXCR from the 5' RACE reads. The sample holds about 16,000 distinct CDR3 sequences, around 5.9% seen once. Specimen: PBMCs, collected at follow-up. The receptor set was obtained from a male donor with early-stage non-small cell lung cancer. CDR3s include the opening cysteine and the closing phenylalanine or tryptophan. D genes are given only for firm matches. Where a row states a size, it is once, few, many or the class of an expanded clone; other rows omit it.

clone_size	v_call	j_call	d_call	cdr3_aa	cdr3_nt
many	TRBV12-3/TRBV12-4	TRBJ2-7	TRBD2	CASRKGLAGDEQYF	TGTGCCAGCAGGAAGGGACTAGCGGGTGACGAGCAGTACTTC
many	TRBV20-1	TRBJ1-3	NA	CSARSRNSGNTIYF	TGCAGTGCTAGGTCCCGAAACTCTGGAAACACCATATATTTT
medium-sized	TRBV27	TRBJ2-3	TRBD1	CASSSLGQGAWDTQYF	TGTGCCAGCAGTTCACTCGGACAGGGGGCTTGGGATACGCAGTATTTT
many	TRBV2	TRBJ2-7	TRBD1	CASSGRDRPHF	TGTGCCAGCAGTGGCCGGGACAGGCCTCACTTC
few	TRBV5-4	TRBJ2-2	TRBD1	CASSLTGDRSTGELFF	TGTGCCAGCAGCTTGACAGGGGACCGTTCCACCGGGGAGCTGTTTTTT
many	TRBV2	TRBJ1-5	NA	CASSVGSDNQPQHF	TGTGCCAGCAGTGTGGGGTCAGACAATCAGCCCCAGCATTTT
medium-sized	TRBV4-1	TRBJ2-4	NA	CASSQDPVRQVAKNIQYF	TGCGCCAGCAGCCAAGATCCTGTTAGACAGGTAGCCAAAAACATTCAGTACTTC
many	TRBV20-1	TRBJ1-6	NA	CSARDVSGTNSPLHF	TGCAGTGCTAGAGATGTTTCCGGGACCAATTCACCCCTCCACTTT
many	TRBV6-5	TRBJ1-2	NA	CASRQLGAIRGYGYTF	TGTGCCAGCAGGCAGTTAGGGGCCATTCGCGGCTATGGCTACACCTTC
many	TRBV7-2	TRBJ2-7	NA	CASSLARQGPYEQYF	TGTGCCAGCAGCTTAGCGCGCCAGGGGCCTTACGAGCAGTACTTC
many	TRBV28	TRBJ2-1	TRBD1	CASSGQGTYNEQFF	TGTGCCAGCAGTGGACAGGGTACTTACAATGAGCAGTTCTTC
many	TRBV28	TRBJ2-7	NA	CASSLGVGEQYF	TGTGCCAGCAGTTTAGGGGTCGGCGAGCAGTACTTC
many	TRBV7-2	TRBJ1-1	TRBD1	CASSFWGTGGQPTEAFF	TGTGCCAGCAGCTTTTGGGGGACTGGGGGACAGCCGACTGAAGCTTTCTTT
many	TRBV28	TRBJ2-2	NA	CASSLGGSRTGELFF	TGTGCCAGCAGTTTAGGAGGGAGCAGGACCGGGGAGCTGTTTTTT
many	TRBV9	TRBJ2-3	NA	CASSVGRVEEDTQYF	TGTGCCAGCAGCGTAGGAAGGGTAGAAGAAGATACGCAGTATTTT
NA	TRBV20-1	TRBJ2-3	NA	CSARDPGATADTQYF	TGCAGTGCTAGAGATCCCGGGGCCACGGCTGATACGCAGTATTTT
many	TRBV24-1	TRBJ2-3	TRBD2	CATSDPGTSGTDTQYF	TGTGCCACCAGTGATCCCGGGACTAGCGGGACAGATACGCAGTATTTT
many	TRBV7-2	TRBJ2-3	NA	CASSGTTDTQYF	TGTGCCAGCAGCGGCACCACAGATACGCAGTATTTT
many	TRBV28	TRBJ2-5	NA	CASSPLQGRETQYF	TGTGCCAGCAGTCCACTCCAGGGTCGGGAGACCCAGTACTTC
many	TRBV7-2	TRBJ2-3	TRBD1	CASSLRQGYTDTQYF	TGTGCCAGCAGCTTACGACAGGGGTACACAGATACGCAGTATTTT
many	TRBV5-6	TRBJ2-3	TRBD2	CASEGGPGTTAGTQYF	TGTGCCAGCGAGGGAGGGCCGGGGACTACCGCGGGTACGCAGTATTTT
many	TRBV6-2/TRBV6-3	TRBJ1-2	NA	CASSRRLQGRNTF	TGTGCCAGCAGCAGACGACTACAGGGAAGAAACACCTTC
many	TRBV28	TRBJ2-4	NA	CASSLAWTFKAKNIQYF	TGTGCCAGCAGTTTAGCTTGGACCTTCAAAGCCAAAAACATTCAGTACTTC
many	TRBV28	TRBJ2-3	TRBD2	CASNGRRGDTQYF	TGTGCCAGCAACGGGAGGCGCGGGGATACGCAGTATTTT